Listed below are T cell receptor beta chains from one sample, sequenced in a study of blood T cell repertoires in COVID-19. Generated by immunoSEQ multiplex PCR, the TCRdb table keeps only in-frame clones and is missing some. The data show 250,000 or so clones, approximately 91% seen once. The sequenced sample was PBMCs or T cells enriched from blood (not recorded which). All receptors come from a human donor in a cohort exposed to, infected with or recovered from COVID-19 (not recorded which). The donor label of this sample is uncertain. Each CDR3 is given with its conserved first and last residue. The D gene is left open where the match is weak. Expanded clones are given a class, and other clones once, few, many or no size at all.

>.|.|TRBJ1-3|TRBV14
CASEAHKSRGHSGNTIYF
TGTGCCAGCGAAGCTCACAAAAGCAGGGGTCACTCTGGAAACACCATATATTTT
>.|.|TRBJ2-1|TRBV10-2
CASSQGGEQFF
TGCGCCAGCAGCCAGGGGGGTGAGCAGTTCTTC
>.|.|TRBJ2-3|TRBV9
CASSVSGLTDTQYF
TGTGCCAGCAGCGTAAGCGGCCTCACAGATACGCAGTATTTT
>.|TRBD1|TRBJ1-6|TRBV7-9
CASSPGTENYNSPLHF
TGTGCCAGCAGCCCAGGGACAGAAAACTATAATTCACCCCTCCACTTT
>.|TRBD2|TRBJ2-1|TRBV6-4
CASSDAGTSLHEQFF
TGTGCCAGCAGTGACGCCGGGACTAGCCTGCATGAGCAGTTCTTC
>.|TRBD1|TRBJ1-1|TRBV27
CASRDPTGGNPQDHEAFF
TGTGCCAGCAGGGACCCTACAGGGGGAAACCCCCAAGATCATGAAGCTTTCTTT
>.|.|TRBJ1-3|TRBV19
CASSTTGVAGNTIYF
TGTGCCAGTAGTACAACAGGCGTCGCTGGAAACACCATATATTTT
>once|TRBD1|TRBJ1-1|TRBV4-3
CASSRGTGGVTEAFF
TGCGCCAGCAGCCGAGGAACAGGGGGCGTCACTGAAGCTTTCTTT
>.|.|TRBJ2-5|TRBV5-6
CASSLSQVKETQYF
TGTGCCAGCAGCTTAAGCCAAGTAAAAGAGACCCAGTACTTC
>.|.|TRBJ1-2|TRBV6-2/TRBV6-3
CASSYSMGASGYTF
TGTGCCAGCAGTTACAGTATGGGGGCCTCTGGCTACACCTTC
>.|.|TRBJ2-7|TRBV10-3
CAISGRDSSSYEQYF
TGTGCCATCAGTGGCCGGGACTCCAGCTCCTACGAGCAGTACTTC
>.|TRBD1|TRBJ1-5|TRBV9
CASSLQGGQPQHF
TGTGCCAGCAGCCTCCAGGGGGGTCAGCCCCAGCATTTT
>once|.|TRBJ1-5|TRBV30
CACESGIYQPQHF
TGTGCCTGCGAATCAGGGATCTATCAGCCCCAGCATTTT
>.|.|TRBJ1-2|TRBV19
CASSIVLIHTRGEGYTF
TGTGCCAGTAGTATCGTCCTGATTCACACCCGCGGTGAGGGCTACACCTTC
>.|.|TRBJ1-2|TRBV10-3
CAISESAFRQRGNYGYTF
TGTGCCATCAGTGAGTCAGCGTTCCGGCAGCGGGGTAACTATGGCTACACCTTC
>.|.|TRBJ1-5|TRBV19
CASSIAGQNQHF
TGTGCCAGTAGTATAGCTGGGCAAAACCAGCATTTT
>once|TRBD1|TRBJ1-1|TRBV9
CASSGLTGDTEAFF
TGTGCCAGCAGCGGCCTTACAGGGGACACTGAAGCTTTCTTT
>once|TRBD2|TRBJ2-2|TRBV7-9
CASSPWGGTNTGELFF
TGTGCCAGCAGCCCCTGGGGGGGTACCAACACCGGGGAGCTGTTTTTT
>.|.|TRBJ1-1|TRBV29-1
CSVVKNTEAFF
TGCAGCGTTGTCAAGAACACTGAAGCTTTCTTT
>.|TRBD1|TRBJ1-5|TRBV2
CASRGQENYNQPQHF
TGTGCCAGCAGGGGACAGGAGAATTACAATCAGCCCCAGCATTTT
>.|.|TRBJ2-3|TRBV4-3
CASSPTGTDTQYF
TGCGCCAGCAGCCCAACAGGGACAGATACGCAGTATTTT
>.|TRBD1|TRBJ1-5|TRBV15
CATSSLGVGRGHQPQHF
TGTGCCACCAGCAGCTTGGGGGTGGGAAGGGGGCATCAGCCCCAGCATTTT
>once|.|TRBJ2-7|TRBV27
CASSPGDGDYEQYF
TGTGCCAGCAGTCCGGGTGACGGGGACTACGAGCAGTACTTC
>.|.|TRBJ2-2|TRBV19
CASSIVQGTGELFF
TGTGCCAGTAGTATAGTACAGGGAACCGGGGAGCTGTTTTTT
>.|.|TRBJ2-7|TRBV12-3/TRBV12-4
CASSGRGYEQYF
TGTGCCAGCAGTGGCAGGGGTTACGAGCAGTACTTC
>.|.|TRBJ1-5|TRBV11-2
CASSLDRFQPQHF
TGTGCCAGCAGCTTAGACAGGTTTCAGCCCCAGCATTTT
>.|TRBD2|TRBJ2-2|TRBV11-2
CASSLGLAGGRDTGELFF
TGTGCCAGCAGCTTGGGACTAGCGGGGGGCCGGGACACCGGGGAGCTGTTTTTT
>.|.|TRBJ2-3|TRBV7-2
CASSYFGAGTDTQYF
TGTGCCAGCAGCTATTTTGGGGCGGGCACAGATACGCAGTATTTT
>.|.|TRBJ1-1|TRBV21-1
CASSPHAGSSGNTEAFF
TGTGCCAGCTCCCCTCATGCTGGGTCTTCGGGGAACACTGAAGCTTTCTTT
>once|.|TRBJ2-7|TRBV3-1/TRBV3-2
CASSRRERYEQYF
TGTGCCAGCAGTCGCCGGGAGAGATACGAGCAGTACTTC
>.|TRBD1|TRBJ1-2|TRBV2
CASNQLGQGSYGYTF
TGTGCCAGCAATCAACTTGGACAGGGATCCTATGGCTACACCTTC
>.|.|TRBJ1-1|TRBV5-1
CASSRGGSQATEAFF
TGCGCCAGCAGCCGTGGCGGGAGCCAGGCCACTGAAGCTTTCTTT
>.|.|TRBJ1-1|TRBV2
CASKGQFGTEAFF
TGTGCCAGCAAAGGACAGTTTGGCACTGAAGCTTTCTTT
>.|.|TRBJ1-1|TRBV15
CATSWGTTNTEAFF
TGTGCCACCAGCTGGGGGACAACGAACACTGAAGCTTTCTTT
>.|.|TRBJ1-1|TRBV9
CASSVEAVARGTEAFF
TGTGCCAGCAGCGTAGAGGCAGTCGCTAGGGGCACTGAAGCTTTCTTT
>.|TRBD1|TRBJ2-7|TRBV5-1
CASSLEGQGISYEQYF
TGCGCCAGCAGCTTGGAGGGACAGGGGATTTCCTACGAGCAGTACTTC
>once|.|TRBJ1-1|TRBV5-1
CASSLVTGKTEAFF
TGCGCCAGCAGCTTGGTCACAGGGAAAACTGAAGCTTTCTTT
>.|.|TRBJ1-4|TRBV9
CASSAHATNEKLFF
TGTGCCAGCAGCGCACATGCAACTAATGAAAAACTGTTTTTT
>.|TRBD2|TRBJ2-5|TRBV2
CASHVGGGLQETQYF
TGTGCCAGCCACGTGGGCGGGGGGTTACAAGAGACCCAGTACTTC
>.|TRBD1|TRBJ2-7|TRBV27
CASSTNRGASYEQYF
TGTGCCAGCAGTACGAACAGGGGGGCCAGCTACGAGCAGTACTTC